These 11 T cell receptor beta chains were sequenced from one sample in a study of identical twins. TCRdb called the 5' RACE reads again in MiXCR, with one record for every CDR3 protein. Here the sample spans roughly 720,000 distinct CDR3 sequences, around a sixth being singletons. These data also featured in a second study, about T cells expressing NK-cell markers.

The sample taken for sequencing was PBMCs. The receptors originated from a woman younger than 35 in good health.

The chain carries TRBV6-5 and TRBJ2-1; 7 bases are a match to TRBD2. CDR1 and CDR2 (germline): MNHEY, SVGAGI. The CDR3 spans 16 residues. V shed 0 bases and J 6 bases; nucleotides not matched to a gene: 8. The CDR3 nucleotides are TGTGCCAGCAGTTACTCGAGCGGGGCCTCGGCCAATGAGCAGTTCTTC. This encodes CASSYSSGASANEQFF.

This clonotype was found a few times. This chain uses TRBV6-5 with TRBJ1-1; a possible D gene is TRBD1 (5 bases). The CDR3 is made up of 13 amino acids. CDR1 is MNHEY, CDR2 SVGAGI, per germline. V lost 1 base and J 4 bases, leaving 7 bases between the germline ends. The DNA of the CDR3 is TGTGCCAGCAGTTACTTTGGGGGCACTGAAGCTTTCTTT. Translated, it gives CASSYFGGTEAFF.

CDR3 region: CASGLAGRTGEQYF. CDR3 nucleotide sequence: TGTGCCAGCGGACTAGCGGGACGTACGGGGGAGCAGTACTTC. The chain employs TRBV7-9 and TRBJ2-7; TRBD2 matches at 12 bases. J was trimmed by 7 bases and V by 8 bases; bases with no gene match: 9. The CDR3 has 14 amino acids. In germline, CDR1 is SEHNR, CDR2 FQNEAQ (reference sequence).

At least ten counts were recorded for this clonotype. This rearrangement joins TRBV12-3 or TRBV12-4 to TRBJ2-3; TRBD2 agrees at 9 bases. Unmatched junction bases numbered 10, after V lost 5 bases and J lost 4 bases. The CDR3 has 16 amino acids. The CDR3 nucleotides read TGTGCCAGCAGTCCCGAGGTAGCGGGAGTGTCAGATACGCAGTATTTT. Protein sequence: CASSPEVAGVSDTQYF.

CDR3 region: CSAPDGAEAFF. The CDR3 coding sequence is TGCAGTGCTCCAGACGGGGCGGAGGCTTTCTTT. The chain uses TRBV20-1 and TRBJ1-1; D is perhaps TRBD1 (5 bases). This CDR3 spans 11 amino acids. The V and J ends lost 5 bases and 11 bases respectively, with 15 bases between them. Germline CDR1 reads DFQATT; CDR2 reads SNEGSKA (reference sequence).

The rearrangement links TRBV6-1 to TRBJ2-1, with 10 nucleotides matching TRBD1. Germline V gene sequence: CDR1 MNHNS, CDR2 SASEGT. The CDR3 length is 18 residues. V gave up 5 bases and J gave up 2 bases; unmatched junction bases: 12. The CDR3 region is CASSPGQGNAAPYNEQFF. CDR3 nucleotide sequence: TGTGCCAGCAGTCCGGGACAGGGGAATGCGGCCCCCTACAATGAGCAGTTCTTC.

The CDR3 sequence: CASSTTGFRNEQFF. The CDR3 DNA reads TGTGCCAGCAGCACGACAGGGTTTCGCAATGAGCAGTTCTTC. The V and J genes are TRBV7-2 and TRBJ2-1, with 7 bases matching TRBD1. The J segment lost 6 bases and the V segment lost 5 bases, leaving 7 bases of the junction unmatched. The V gene's germline CDR1 is SGHTA and CDR2 FQGNSA. The CDR3 runs 14 residues.

The rearrangement joins TRBV15 to TRBJ1-2; TRBD1 might be the D (5 bases). V was shortened by 0 bases and J by 6 bases, with 11 bases between the two germline ends. This CDR3 comprises 14 residues. The germline V gene encodes CDR1 LNHNV and CDR2 YYDKDF (reference sequence). CDR3 residues: CATSREGVRDGYTF. CDR3 sequence (DNA): TGTGCCACCAGCAGAGAGGGGGTGCGGGATGGCTACACCTTC. The full variable domain, rest sourced from reference TRBV15 and TRBJ1-2, is DAMVIQNPRYQVTQFGKPVTLSCSQTLNHNVMYWYQQKSSQAPKLLFHYYDKDFNNEADTPDNFQSRRPNTSFCFLDIRSPGLGDTAMYLCATSREGVRDGYTFGSGTRLTVV.

In this sample, this clonotype turned up a few times. The rearrangement joins TRBV12-3 or TRBV12-4 to TRBJ1-1; maybe TRBD1 (6 bases). This CDR3 has 15 amino acids. The germline V and J ends were trimmed by 7 bases and 0 bases, with 15 bases remaining between them. CDR3 amino acids: CASNHHRELNTEAFF. The CDR3 bases are TGTGCCAGCAACCACCACAGGGAATTGAACACTGAAGCTTTCTTT.

The rearrangement uses TRBV29-1 and TRBJ2-1; a weak D match, TRBD1 (5 bases). Germline V gives CDR1 SQVTM, CDR2 ANQGSEA. The V end lost 5 bases, the J end lost 0 bases, and 11 bases lay between the germline ends. This CDR3 is built from 14 residues. CDR3 bases: TGCAGCGTTCCAGGGTTTAGCTCCTACAATGAGCAGTTCTTC. Its protein is CSVPGFSSYNEQFF.

The CDR3 bases are TGTGCCAGCAGCCAATTGGTGGATTCCCCCGAGCAGTACTTC. Protein product: CASSQLVDSPEQYF. The rearrangement joins TRBV14 to TRBJ2-7; D unclear. V lost 2 bases, J lost 6 bases, and 14 bases lay in between. Germline assignment: CDR1 SGHDN and CDR2 FVKESK. The CDR3 runs 14 residues.